This T cell receptor beta chain was recovered during a study of T-cell reconstitution after alpha-beta-depleted transplantation in children. A TCRbeta library incorporating unique molecular identifiers was prepared. TCRdb independently ran MiXCR on the PCR reads; one entry per CDR3 protein. The profile shows 600,000 to 700,000 distinct CDR3 sequences, roughly 17% of them singletons. CDR1 SEHNR and CDR2 FQNEAQ come from the germline V gene (reference sequence). The CDR3 is 16 amino acids. Trimming took 2 bases from V and 0 from J; bases not matched to a gene: 3. This clonotype was observed at least ten times.

The rearrangement uses TRBV7-9 and TRBJ2-3; 9 positions match TRBD2. This specimen was PBMCs from the stem cell graft donor, taken from the stem cell graft. The sequence was collected from a human donor who donated a stem cell graft to a child with acute myeloid leukemia. CDR3 DNA sequence: TGTGCCAGCAGCTTACCTAGCGGGGCTAGCACAGATACGCAGTATTTT. This gives the protein CASSLPSGASTDTQYF.